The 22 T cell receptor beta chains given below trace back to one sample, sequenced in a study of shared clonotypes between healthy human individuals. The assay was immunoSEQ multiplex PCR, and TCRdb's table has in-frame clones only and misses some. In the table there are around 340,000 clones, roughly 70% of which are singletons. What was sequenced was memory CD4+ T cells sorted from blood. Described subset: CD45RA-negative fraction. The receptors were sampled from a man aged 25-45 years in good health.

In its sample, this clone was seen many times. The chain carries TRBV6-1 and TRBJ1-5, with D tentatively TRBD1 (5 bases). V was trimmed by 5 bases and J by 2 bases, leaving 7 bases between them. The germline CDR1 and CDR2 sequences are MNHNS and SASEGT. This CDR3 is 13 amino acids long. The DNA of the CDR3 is TGTGCCAGCAGTCAACAGGGCAATCAGCCCCAGCATTTT. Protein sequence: CASSQQGNQPQHF.

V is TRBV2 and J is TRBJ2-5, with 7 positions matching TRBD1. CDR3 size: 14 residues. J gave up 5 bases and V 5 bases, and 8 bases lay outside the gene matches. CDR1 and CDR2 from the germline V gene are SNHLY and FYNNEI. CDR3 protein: CASSPQGRGETQYF. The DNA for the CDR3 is TGTGCCAGCAGTCCACAGGGGCGAGGGGAGACCCAGTACTTC.

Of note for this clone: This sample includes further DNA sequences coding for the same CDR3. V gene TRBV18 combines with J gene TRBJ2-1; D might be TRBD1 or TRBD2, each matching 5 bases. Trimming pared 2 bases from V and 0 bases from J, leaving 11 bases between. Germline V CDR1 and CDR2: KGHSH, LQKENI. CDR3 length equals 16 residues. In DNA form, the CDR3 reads TGTGCCAGCTCACCAACGAGGGGAAGCTCCTACAATGAGCAGTTCTTC. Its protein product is CASSPTRGSSYNEQFF.

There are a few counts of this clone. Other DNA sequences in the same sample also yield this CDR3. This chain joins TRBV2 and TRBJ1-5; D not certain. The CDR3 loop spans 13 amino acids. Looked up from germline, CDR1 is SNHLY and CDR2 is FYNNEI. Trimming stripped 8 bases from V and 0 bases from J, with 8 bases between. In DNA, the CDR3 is TGTGCCAGCCGCCGGGATAGCAATCAGCCCCAGCATTTT. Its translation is CASRRDSNQPQHF.

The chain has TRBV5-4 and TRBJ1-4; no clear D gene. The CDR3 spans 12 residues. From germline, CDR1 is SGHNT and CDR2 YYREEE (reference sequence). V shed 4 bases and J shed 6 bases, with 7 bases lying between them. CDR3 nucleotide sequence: TGTGCCAGCAGCGACCGGGATGAAAAACTGTTTTTT. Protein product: CASSDRDEKLFF. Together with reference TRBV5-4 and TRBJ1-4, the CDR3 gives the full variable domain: ETGVTQSPTHLIKTRGQQVTLRCSSQSGHNTVSWYQQALGQGPQFIFQYYREEENGRGNFPPRFSGLQFPNYSSELNVNALELDDSALYLCASSDRDEKLFFGSGTQLSVL.

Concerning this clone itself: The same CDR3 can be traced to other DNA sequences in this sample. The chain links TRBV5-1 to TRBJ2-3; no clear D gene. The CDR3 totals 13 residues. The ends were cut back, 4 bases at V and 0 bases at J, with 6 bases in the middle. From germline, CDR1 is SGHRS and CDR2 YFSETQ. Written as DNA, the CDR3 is TGCGCCAGCAGCCCAGACAGCACAGATACGCAGTATTTT. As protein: CASSPDSTDTQYF.

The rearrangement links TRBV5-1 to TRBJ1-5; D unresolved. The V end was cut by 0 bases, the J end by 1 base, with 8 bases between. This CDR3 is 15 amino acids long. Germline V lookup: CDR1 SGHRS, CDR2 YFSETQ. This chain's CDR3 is CASSLGTNSNQPQHF. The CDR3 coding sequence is TGCGCCAGCAGCTTGGGGACGAACAGCAATCAGCCCCAGCATTTT.

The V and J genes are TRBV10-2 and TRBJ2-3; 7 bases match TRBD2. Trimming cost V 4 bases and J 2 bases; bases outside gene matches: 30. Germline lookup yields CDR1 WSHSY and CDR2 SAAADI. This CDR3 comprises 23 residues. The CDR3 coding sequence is TGCGCCAGCAGTGGCCCATCAGAACAAGCCTCCACCGAAAGCGGGGCTCCCACAGATACGCAGTATTTT. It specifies CASSGPSEQASTESGAPTDTQYF.

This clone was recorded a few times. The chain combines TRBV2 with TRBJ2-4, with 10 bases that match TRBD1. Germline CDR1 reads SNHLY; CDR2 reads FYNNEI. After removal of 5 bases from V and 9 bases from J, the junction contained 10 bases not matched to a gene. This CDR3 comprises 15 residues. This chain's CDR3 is CASSFRTGGESIQYF. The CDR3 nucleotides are TGTGCCAGCAGTTTCCGGACAGGGGGGGAGAGCATTCAGTACTTC.

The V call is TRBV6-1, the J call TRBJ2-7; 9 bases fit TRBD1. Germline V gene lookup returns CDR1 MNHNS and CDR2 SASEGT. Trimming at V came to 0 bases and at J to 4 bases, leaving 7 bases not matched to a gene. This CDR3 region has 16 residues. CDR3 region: CASSEAGQGNPYEQYF. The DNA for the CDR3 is TGTGCCAGCAGTGAAGCGGGACAGGGCAACCCTTACGAGCAGTACTTC.

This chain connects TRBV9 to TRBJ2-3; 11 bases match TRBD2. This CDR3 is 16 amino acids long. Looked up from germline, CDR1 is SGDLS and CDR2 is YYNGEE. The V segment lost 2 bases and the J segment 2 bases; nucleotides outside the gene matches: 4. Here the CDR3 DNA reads TGTGCCAGCAGCGTTGGGACTAGCGGACTCACAGATACGCAGTATTTT. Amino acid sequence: CASSVGTSGLTDTQYF.

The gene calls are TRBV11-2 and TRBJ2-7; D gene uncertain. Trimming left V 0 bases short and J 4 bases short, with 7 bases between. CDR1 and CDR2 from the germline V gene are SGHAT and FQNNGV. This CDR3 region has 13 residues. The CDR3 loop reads CASSLDVGYEQYF. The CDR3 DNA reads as TGTGCCAGCAGCTTAGACGTCGGGTACGAGCAGTACTTC.

The CDR3 is CASSSGGRVQPQHF. The CDR3 coding sequence is TGTGCCAGCAGTTCGGGAGGTCGGGTACAGCCCCAGCATTTT. The rearrangement uses TRBV28 and TRBJ1-5; no clear D. This CDR3 has 14 residues. The germline CDR1 and CDR2 sequences are MDHEN and SYDVKM. V was cut by 4 bases and J by 7 bases, with 14 bases left in between.

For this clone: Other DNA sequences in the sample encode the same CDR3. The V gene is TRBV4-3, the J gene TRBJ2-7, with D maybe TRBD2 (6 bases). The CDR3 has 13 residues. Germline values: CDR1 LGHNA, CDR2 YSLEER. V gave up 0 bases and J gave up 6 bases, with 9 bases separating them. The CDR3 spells CASSQDHGGEQYF. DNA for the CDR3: TGCGCCAGCAGCCAAGATCACGGGGGCGAGCAGTACTTC.

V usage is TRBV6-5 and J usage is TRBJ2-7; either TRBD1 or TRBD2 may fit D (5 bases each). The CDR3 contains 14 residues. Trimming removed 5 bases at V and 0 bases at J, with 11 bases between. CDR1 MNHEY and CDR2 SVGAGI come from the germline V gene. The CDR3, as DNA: TGTGCCAGCAGTGGTGGGGGAAGCTCCTACGAGCAGTACTTC. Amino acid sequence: CASSGGGSSYEQYF.

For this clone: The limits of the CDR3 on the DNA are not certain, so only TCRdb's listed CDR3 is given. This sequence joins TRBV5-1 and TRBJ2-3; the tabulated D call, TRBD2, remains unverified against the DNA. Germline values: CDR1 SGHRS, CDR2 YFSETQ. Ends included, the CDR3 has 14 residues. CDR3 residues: CASSYFGETDTQYF.

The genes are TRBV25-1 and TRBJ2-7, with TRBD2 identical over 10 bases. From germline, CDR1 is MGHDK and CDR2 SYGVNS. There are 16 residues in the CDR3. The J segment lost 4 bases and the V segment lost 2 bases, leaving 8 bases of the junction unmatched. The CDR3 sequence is CASSERGTSEMYEQYF. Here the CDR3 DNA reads TGTGCCAGCAGTGAAAGGGGGACTAGCGAGATGTACGAGCAGTACTTC.

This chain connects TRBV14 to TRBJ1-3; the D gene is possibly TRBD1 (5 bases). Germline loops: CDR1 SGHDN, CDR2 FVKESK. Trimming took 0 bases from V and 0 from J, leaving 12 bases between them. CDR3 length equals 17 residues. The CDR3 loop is CASSQDPGRFSGNTIYF. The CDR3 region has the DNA TGTGCCAGCAGCCAAGATCCAGGGAGATTCTCTGGAAACACCATATATTTT.

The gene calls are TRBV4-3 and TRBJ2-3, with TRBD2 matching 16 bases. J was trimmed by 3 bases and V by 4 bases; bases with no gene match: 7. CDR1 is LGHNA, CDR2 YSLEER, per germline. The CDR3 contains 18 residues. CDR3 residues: CASSPWGLAGGPTDTQYF. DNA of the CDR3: TGCGCCAGCAGCCCTTGGGGACTAGCGGGAGGGCCGACAGATACGCAGTATTTT.

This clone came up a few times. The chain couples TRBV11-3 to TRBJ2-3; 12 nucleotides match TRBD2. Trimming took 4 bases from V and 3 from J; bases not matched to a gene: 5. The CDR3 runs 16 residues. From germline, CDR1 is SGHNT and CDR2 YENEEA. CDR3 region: CASSSRLAGVTDTQYF. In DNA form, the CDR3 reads TGTGCCAGCAGCTCAAGACTAGCGGGAGTGACAGATACGCAGTATTTT.

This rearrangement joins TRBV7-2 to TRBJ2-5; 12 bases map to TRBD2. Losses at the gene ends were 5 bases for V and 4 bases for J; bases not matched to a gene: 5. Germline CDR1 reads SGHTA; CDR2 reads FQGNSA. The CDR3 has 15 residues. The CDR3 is CASSLGLAGPETQYF. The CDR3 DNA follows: TGTGCCAGCAGCCTCGGACTAGCGGGGCCAGAGACCCAGTACTTC.

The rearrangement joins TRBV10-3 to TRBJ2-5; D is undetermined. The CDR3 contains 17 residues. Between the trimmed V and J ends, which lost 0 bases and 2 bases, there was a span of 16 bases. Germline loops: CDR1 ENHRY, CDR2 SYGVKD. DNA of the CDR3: TGTGCCATCAGTGAGTCGTTTCAGAGACTGAAACAAGAGACCCAGTACTTC. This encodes CAISESFQRLKQETQYF.